This TCR beta chain originates from a study of CD8 T cells in Susac syndrome. Study-level results: The CD4+ T cell repertoires of Susac syndrome were found to show no clonal expansion.

This CDR3 has 15 residues. The junction had 10 bases not matched to a gene; V was cut back by 3 bases and J by 7 bases. Germline V gives CDR1 DFQATT, CDR2 SNEGSKA (reference sequence). Note on this clonotype: Its target is unknown.

An amount of RNA that ranged from roughly 0.5 to 1 ug was reverse transcribed with random hexamers. Amplification of TCR beta CDR3 across 54 Vbeta and 13 Jbeta was performed with immunoSEQ multiplex PCR. A single record per CDR3 protein comes from TCRdb applying MiXCR to the immunoSEQ multiplex PCR reads. Counted here are 150,000 or so distinct CDR3 sequences, 85% to 95% occurring once; the ten biggest clones make up approximately 0.15%. TCR beta from blood CD8+ and CD4+ T cells was sequenced. The sequenced sample consisted of CD4+ T cells from PBMCs. The TCR comes from a human donor with Susac syndrome. This chain joins TRBV20-1 and TRBJ2-1; 9 positions agree with TRBD1. The CDR3 region is CSARVRGTGMNEQFF. The CDR3 bases are TGCAGTGCTAGGGTCCGTGGGACAGGGATGAATGAGCAGTTCTTC.